What follows is one T cell receptor (beta chain) and its context. V lost 4 bases to trimming and J lost 7 bases, with 14 bases between them. The CDR3 sequence is 13 residues long. Germline V CDR1 and CDR2: MNHEY, SVGEGT. The data stem from a study of T cell responses to AZD1222 COVID-19 vaccine. Profiling relied on immunoSEQ multiplex PCR, and the TCRdb table lists in-frame clones only, not all of them. The data contain about 85,000 clones, around 85% of them singletons. The chain joins TRBV6-2 or TRBV6-3 to TRBJ2-7; D not resolved. The specimen comprised peripheral blood, sampled on day 0 of AZD1222 vaccination. The clonotype originates from an adult in good health. CDR3 coding DNA: TGTGCCAGCAGTTCCCCCCTTGTGTGGGAGCAGTACTTC. It yields the protein CASSSPLVWEQYF.